The clone carrying this TCR beta chain was detected ten times or more. These data belong to a study of regulatory T cells in long-lasting Graves disease. The time point is: persistent/refractory GD, antithyroid drugs over 5 years with positive TRAb. Extracted PBMC RNA gave rise to the TCR library. Germline V CDR1 and CDR2: SGHAT, FQNNGV. The V end was cut by 4 bases, the J end by 5 bases, with 11 bases between. The CDR3 contains 13 residues. According to the study, TCR beta libraries were built with iRepertoire HTBI primers and CDR3-region Arm-PCR. TCRdb recomputed calls from the multiplex PCR reads with MiXCR, one row per CDR3 protein. The data contain around 300,000 distinct CDR3 sequences, under 25% of them singletons.

Material: peripheral blood mononuclear cells (PBMCs), obtained when the disease was refractory, from a patient treated with antithyroid drugs. The sequence was obtained from a female donor with Graves disease. The rearrangement links TRBV11-2 to TRBJ1-1, with D perhaps TRBD1 (6 bases). The CDR3 spells CASSSQGRTEAFF. The DNA of the CDR3 is TGTGCCAGCAGCTCGCAGGGGAGAACTGAAGCTTTCTTT. Full variable domain (missing parts from reference TRBV11-2 and TRBJ1-1): EAGVAQSPRYKIIEKRQSVAFWCNPISGHATLYWYQQILGQGPKLLIQFQNNGVVDDSQLPKDRFSAERLKGVDSTLKIQPAKLEDSAVYLCASSSQGRTEAFFGQGTRLTVV.